This TCR beta chain was recorded in a study of response to subunit inactivated influenza vaccine. TCRdb re-analysed the RT-PCR reads in MiXCR, keeping a single row per CDR3 protein. The profile shows just under 550,000 distinct CDR3 sequences, less than 25% of them singletons. CDR1 is KGHDR and CDR2 is SFDVKD in the germline V gene. With 10 bases clipped from V and 5 bases from J, the junction kept 10 bases outside the gene matches. The CDR3 length is 14 residues. This same sample was also taken into another study, of T cells expressing NK-cell markers. That source reports: The authors generated TCR beta cDNA through 5'RACE template switching with UMIs. With respect to HCMV, seven of the eight sequenced donors were seropositive, and one was seronegative. Sorting was limited to alpha-beta TCR-expressing T cells with an anti-gamma-delta TCR antibody in several experiments. Dominant NKG2C+ clonotypes accounted for roughly 1.0-7.0% of CD8+ T cells in six or seven donors. Topping the CD3+CD56-NKG2C+ fraction as well were these clonotypes, in four donors.

The V and J genes are TRBV24-1 and TRBJ2-5; TRBD1 matches at 9 bases. The starting material was CD4+ T cells sorted from PBMCs, obtained approximately 12 days after vaccination. The source is a man aged 50 to 59 who received an inactivated influenza vaccine. This CDR3 is CATARTGELETQYF. CDR3 nucleotide sequence: TGTGCCACTGCACGGACAGGGGAGTTGGAGACCCAGTACTTC.